The 22 T cell receptor beta chains below were found in one sample sequenced in a study of beta chain features in type 1 diabetes. Expressed TCRB transcripts were sequenced, since all the RNA that had been isolated was reverse transcribed. Only in-frame clones appear in the TCRdb table, and some are missing; sequencing was by immunoSEQ multiplex PCR. Of 130,000 to 150,000 clones detected, less than 15% appear once; the ten largest clones hold less than 1.5%. Their antigen targets remain unknown. Study findings and constraints: All four CD4+ subsets from Type 1 diabetes patients carried moderately but significantly shorter TCRB CDR3s.

Sequenced sample: central memory CD4+ T cells from blood. The source is a man aged 18 to 30 with type 1 diabetes.

This clone has more than one count but fewer than ten. The gene calls are TRBV30 and TRBJ1-2; D might be TRBD1 (6 bases). The CDR3 contains 14 residues. Trimming cost V 0 bases and J 8 bases, with 16 bases left between them. Germline CDR1 and CDR2: GTSNPN and SVGIG (reference sequence). The CDR3 region has the DNA TGTGCCTGGAGTGTATACAGGGAGAAAATAGGCTACACCTTC. Amino acid sequence: CAWSVYREKIGYTF.

This clone was counted a few times. One junction end does not reproduce the germline sequence, and a read error may be involved. The chain is built from TRBV4-1 and TRBJ2-5, with 7 positions matching TRBD2. Germline assignment: CDR1 MGHRA and CDR2 YSYEKL. CDR3 length equals 15 residues. The CDR3, as DNA: TGTGCCAGCAAAGCGGGAACCCCCCGAGGGGAGACCCAGTACTTC. This sequence encodes CASKAGTPRGETQYF.

This clone was counted between two and nine times. The chain couples TRBV11-2 to TRBJ2-3, with D hard to call. Germline CDR1 and CDR2: SGHAT and FQNNGV. V dropped 5 bases and J dropped 4 bases, with 16 bases sitting between them. The CDR3 extends over 15 amino acids. The CDR3 reads CASSLNSDPADTQYF. The CDR3 DNA is TGTGCCAGCAGCCTAAACTCCGACCCTGCAGATACGCAGTATTTT. Looking up the rest from reference TRBV11-2 and TRBJ2-3 gives the full variable domain: EAGVAQSPRYKIIEKRQSVAFWCNPISGHATLYWYQQILGQGPKLLIQFQNNGVVDDSQLPKDRFSAERLKGVDSTLKIQPAKLEDSAVYLCASSLNSDPADTQYFGPGTRLTVL.

This clone was recorded a few times. The chain has TRBV2 and TRBJ1-1; possible D gene TRBD1, 6 bases. This CDR3 contains 14 residues. Germline CDR1 reads SNHLY; CDR2 reads FYNNEI. V lost 4 bases and J lost 5, with 14 bases in between. The CDR3 here is CASSGSRQGTEAFF. The CDR3 nucleotides are TGTGCCAGCAGTGGGAGCAGGCAGGGGACTGAAGCTTTCTTT.

Here the CDR3 DNA reads TGTGCCAGCTCACCACAGGGTCGGGATGAGCAGTTCTTC. Its protein is CASSPQGRDEQFF. The chain is built from TRBV18 and TRBJ2-1; D is uncertain. This CDR3 is 13 amino acids long. V was shortened by 1 base and J by 8 bases, with 9 bases between the two germline ends. Per germline, CDR1 KGHSH and CDR2 LQKENI.

The CDR3 sequence is CASSFQGRQETQYF. Here the CDR3 DNA reads TGTGCCAGCAGCTTCCAGGGACGCCAAGAGACCCAGTACTTC. V is TRBV7-3 and J is TRBJ2-5; TRBD1 or TRBD2 may be the D gene (5 bases each). The V gene lost 3 bases and the J gene lost 1 base, with 9 bases spanning the gap. This CDR3 region has 14 residues. Germline V CDR1 and CDR2: SGHTA, FQGTGA. Together with reference TRBV7-3 and TRBJ2-5, the CDR3 gives the full variable domain: GAGVSQTPSNKVTEKGKYVELRCDPISGHTALYWYRQSLGQGPEFLIYFQGTGAADDSGLPNDRFFAVRPEGSVSTLKIQRTERGDSAVYLCASSFQGRQETQYFGPGTRLLVL.

V gene TRBV19 combines with J gene TRBJ2-1; 8 bases match TRBD1. Trimming removed 10 bases from V and 6 bases from J; junction bases left unmatched: 11. This CDR3 region has 14 residues. Germline CDR1 LNHDA, CDR2 SQIVND (reference sequence). Written as DNA, the CDR3 is TGTGCCACCCAGGGGGCGAGGGTCCGCAATGAGCAGTTCTTC. It is translated as CATQGARVRNEQFF.

This clone appeared a few times. The genes are TRBV30 and TRBJ1-2, with D possibly being TRBD1 (6 bases). The CDR3 extends over 10 amino acids. Germline V gene lookup returns CDR1 GTSNPN and CDR2 SVGIG (reference sequence). With 6 bases removed from V and 8 bases from J, the gap between germline ends came to 10 bases. DNA of the CDR3: TGTGCCTGTACAGGGAACGGCTACACCTTC. Its protein is CACTGNGYTF.

The sample holds many counts of this clone. This chain links TRBV2 with TRBJ2-4, with D perhaps TRBD1 (6 bases). Germline V gives CDR1 SNHLY, CDR2 FYNNEI. V shed 4 bases and J shed 7 bases, with 14 bases lying between them. The CDR3 consists of 14 residues. CDR3 in DNA: TGTGCCAGCAGTGCCCAGGGGACCAGCAACATTCAGTACTTC. Protein sequence: CASSAQGTSNIQYF.

The rearrangement uses TRBV9 and TRBJ1-2, with 9 bases aligning to TRBD1. Germline V gene sequence: CDR1 SGDLS, CDR2 YYNGEE. V was pared by 4 bases and J by 4 bases, with 5 bases of the junction left unmatched. This CDR3 spans 14 amino acids. The CDR3 DNA follows: TGTGCCAGCAGCCCCCCGACAGGGGGCTATGGCTACACCTTC. Its protein is CASSPPTGGYGYTF.

The chain has TRBV10-3 and TRBJ2-7; D might be TRBD1 or TRBD2, each matching 5 bases. V was shortened by 4 bases and J by 7 bases, with 17 bases between the two germline ends. The CDR3 length is 14 residues. Per germline, CDR1 ENHRY and CDR2 SYGVKD. The CDR3 region has the DNA TGTGCCATCAGTGGCACTCGAAGTGGGGGAGAGCAGTACTTC. Protein product: CAISGTRSGGEQYF.

In this sample, this clone turned up a few times. The rearrangement joins TRBV5-1 to TRBJ2-7, with 7 bases fitting TRBD1. The length of the CDR3 is 18 residues. V was pared by 4 bases and J by 5 bases, with 21 bases of the junction left unmatched. Per the germline V gene, CDR1 is SGHRS and CDR2 is YFSETQ. The CDR3 nucleotides are TGCGCCAGCAGCCAGAAACCCGGGACAGCCATCCCTGGGGACGAGCAGTACTTC. This translates into CASSQKPGTAIPGDEQYF.

This clone was counted between two and nine times. The chain uses TRBV7-6 and TRBJ2-5, with D perhaps TRBD1 (5 bases). V was trimmed by 3 bases and J by 2 bases, leaving 13 bases between them. Germline CDR1 reads SGHVS; CDR2 reads FNYEAQ. There are 15 residues in the CDR3. In DNA, the CDR3 is TGTGCCAGCAGCTTGGTACAGGAAGCACAAGAGACCCAGTACTTC. Protein: CASSLVQEAQETQYF.

The J gene is TRBJ1-2, the V gene TRBV28, with 9 nucleotides matching TRBD1. CDR3 length: 15 residues. Germline V gene data show CDR1 as MDHEN and CDR2 as SYDVKM. J gave up 4 bases and V 5 bases, and 8 bases lay outside the gene matches. CDR3 bases: TGTGCCAGCAGTCCGGGACAGGGTAACTCCTATGGCTACACCTTC. Protein: CASSPGQGNSYGYTF.

This clone was seen more than once but under ten times. The CDR3 coding sequence is TGTGCCAGCAGTGAATCCGGACAGAGCTATGGCTACACCTTC. This translates into CASSESGQSYGYTF. The genes are TRBV6-1 and TRBJ1-2; D perhaps matches TRBD1 (6 bases). V was clipped by 2 bases and J by 4 bases, with 11 bases between them. The CDR3 extends over 14 amino acids. Germline CDR1 and CDR2: MNHNS and SASEGT.

Note on this clone: This sequence may be a read error, since a much larger clone differs from it by one base. The chain recombines TRBV6-5 with TRBJ2-5; a weak D match, TRBD2 (5 bases). Germline V gene sequence: CDR1 MNHEY, CDR2 SVGAGI. The ends were cut back, 4 bases at V and 1 base at J, with 10 bases in the middle. The CDR3 contains 14 residues. The CDR3 region is CASSSSGGQETQYF. The DNA for the CDR3 is TGTGCCAGCAGTTCCAGCGGTGGCCAAGAGACCCAGTACTTC.

The gene calls are TRBV7-2 and TRBJ1-2; TRBD1 is a possible D gene (6 bases). Per the germline V gene, CDR1 is SGHTA and CDR2 is FQGNSA. The CDR3 runs to 15 residues. V dropped 1 base and J dropped 4 bases, with 13 bases sitting between them. The CDR3 nucleotides read TGTGCCAGCAGCTTAGAGTCAGGGGAGGGCTATGGCTACACCTTC. Translating it yields CASSLESGEGYGYTF.

V gene TRBV29-1 combines with J gene TRBJ2-5; TRBD1 or TRBD2 may be the D gene (5 bases each). CDR1 is SQVTM, CDR2 ANQGSEA, per germline. The CDR3 is 15 residues long. The V end lost 4 bases, the J end lost 1 base, and 16 bases lay between the germline ends. The CDR3 DNA follows: TGCAGCGTTGCGGGGCAGGGTGGAACCCAAGAGACCCAGTACTTC. Translation gives CSVAGQGGTQETQYF.

This clone has only a few counts. The chain carries TRBV18 and TRBJ2-1; TRBD2 aligns across 8 bases. This CDR3 has 15 amino acids. With 2 bases clipped from V and 2 bases from J, the junction kept 2 bases outside the gene matches. Germline V CDR1 and CDR2: KGHSH, LQKENI. DNA for the CDR3: TGTGCCAGCTCACCAGAGGGACTAGCCTACAATGAGCAGTTCTTC. It codes for CASSPEGLAYNEQFF.

The CDR3 bases are TGTGCCTGGAGTGTTGAGGGATATCAGCCCCAGCATTTT. Translating gives CAWSVEGYQPQHF. The J gene is TRBJ1-5, the V gene TRBV30; D ambiguous. Germline V gene sequence: CDR1 GTSNPN, CDR2 SVGIG (reference sequence). The CDR3 has 13 amino acids. With 0 bases removed from V and 5 bases from J, the gap between germline ends came to 8 bases.

CDR3 DNA sequence: TGTGCCAGCACCGTGACAGGGGGGAACGAGCAGTACTTC. The encoded protein is CASTVTGGNEQYF. The chain recombines TRBV2 with TRBJ2-7; TRBD1 matches 9 bases. This CDR3 contains 13 residues. The germline V gene has CDR1 SNHLY and CDR2 FYNNEI. With V trimmed by 7 bases and J by 5 bases, 6 bases remained unmatched.

This chain joins TRBV28 and TRBJ2-4, with 9 bases matching TRBD1. The CDR3 runs 12 residues. The V segment lost 7 bases and the J segment 9 bases; nucleotides outside the gene matches: 4. CDR1 MDHEN and CDR2 SYDVKM come from the germline V gene. The CDR3 protein is CASKGTGIIQYF. CDR3 DNA: TGTGCCAGCAAGGGGACAGGGATCATTCAGTACTTC.